This entry lists 26 T cell receptor beta chains sequenced from one sample in a study of blood T cell repertoires in COVID-19. Libraries were prepared by immunoSEQ multiplex PCR; TCRdb keeps only in-frame clonotypes and omits some of them. The table includes around 70,000 clones, approximately 84% detected once. The sample was peripheral blood. All receptors derive from a man aged 65 to 79 with acute or convalescent COVID-19.

The chain carries TRBV6-4 and TRBJ2-1; D unresolved. The ends were cut back, 6 bases at V and 0 bases at J, with 12 bases in the middle. CDR1 is MRHNA, CDR2 SNTAGT, per germline. This CDR3 spans 15 amino acids. For the CDR3, the DNA is TGTGCCAGCAGAACAGACCAAAGCTCCTACAATGAGCAGTTCTTC. Amino acid sequence: CASRTDQSSYNEQFF.

J is TRBJ2-5 and V is TRBV3-1 (or the pseudogene TRBV3-2); tentatively, D is TRBD2 (6 bases). CDR3 size: 13 residues. From germline, CDR1 is LGHDT and CDR2 YNNKEL (reference sequence). V gave up 6 bases and J gave up 5 bases, with 13 bases separating them. The DNA for the CDR3 is TGTGCCAGCAGTCGTGTACTAGCCGAGACCCAGTACTTC. Amino acids: CASSRVLAETQYF.

The V call is TRBV2, the J call TRBJ1-4; D gene uncertain. Germline V CDR1 and CDR2: SNHLY, FYNNEI. The CDR3 consists of 15 residues. The V end was cut by 6 bases, the J end by 2 bases, with 13 bases between. CDR3 residues: CASSFSEATNEKLFF. Here the CDR3 DNA reads TGTGCCAGCAGCTTTTCTGAGGCGACTAATGAAAAACTGTTTTTT.

The chain links TRBV7-9 to TRBJ2-7; 7 positions agree with TRBD2. Per the germline V gene, CDR1 is SEHNR and CDR2 is FQNEAQ (reference sequence). The CDR3 loop spans 13 amino acids. V gave up 11 bases and J gave up 2 bases; unmatched junction bases: 9. CDR3 DNA: TGTGCCGGGGGAGGGAGTAGGGCCTACGAGCAGTACTTC. It yields the protein CAGGGSRAYEQYF. Drawing the rest from reference TRBV7-9 and TRBJ2-7, the complete variable domain is DTGVSQNPRHKITKRGQNVTFRCDPISEHNRLYWYRQTLGQGPEFLTYFQNEAQLEKSRLLSDRFSAERPKGSFSTLEIQRTEQGDSAMYLCAGGGSRAYEQYFGPGTRLTVT.

In this sample, this clone turned up once. The chain couples TRBV15 to TRBJ2-2; the D gene is possibly TRBD2 (5 bases). V was shortened by 0 bases and J by 6 bases, with 14 bases between the two germline ends. This CDR3 region has 16 residues. Germline loops: CDR1 LNHNV, CDR2 YYDKDF (reference sequence). The CDR3 protein is CATSRDSGLTAGELFF. DNA of the CDR3: TGTGCCACCAGCAGAGACTCAGGACTCACAGCCGGGGAGCTGTTTTTT.

As to this clone: In the same sample, other DNA sequences code for this CDR3. The rearrangement links TRBV6-5 to TRBJ2-7; TRBD2 aligns across 12 bases. Germline CDR1 and CDR2: MNHEY and SVGAGI. V shed 6 bases, J shed 4 bases, and the junction held 4 bases outside the gene matches. The CDR3 is 14 residues long. Written as DNA, the CDR3 is TGTGCCAGCAGCCTAGCGGGAGGGCCGTACGAGCAGTACTTC. It yields the protein CASSLAGGPYEQYF.

The rearrangement links TRBV7-3 to TRBJ1-2, with TRBD1 matching over 8 bases. The CDR3 contains 14 residues. Germline V gene lookup returns CDR1 SGHTA and CDR2 FQGTGA. J lost 4 bases, V lost 4 bases, and 5 bases had no gene match. CDR3: CASSSTGTGYGYTF. The CDR3 region has the DNA TGTGCCAGCAGCTCAACCGGGACAGGCTATGGCTACACCTTC. Complete variable domain (other parts from reference TRBV7-3 and TRBJ1-2): GAGVSQTPSNKVTEKGKYVELRCDPISGHTALYWYRQSLGQGPEFLIYFQGTGAADDSGLPNDRFFAVRPEGSVSTLKIQRTERGDSAVYLCASSSTGTGYGYTFGSGTRLTVV.

The chain joins TRBV28 to TRBJ2-7; 8 nucleotides align to TRBD2. With 7 bases clipped from V and 2 bases from J, the junction kept 7 bases outside the gene matches. The CDR3 spans 14 residues. Germline assignment: CDR1 MDHEN and CDR2 SYDVKM. The CDR3, as DNA: TGTGCCAGCAAATCACGGGAGGGAGCCTACGAGCAGTACTTC. This encodes CASKSREGAYEQYF.

This clone was observed a few times. The genes are TRBV6-6 and TRBJ2-2; 7 positions match TRBD2. The ends lost 5 bases at V and 0 bases at J; junction bases unmatched: 6. This CDR3 is 16 amino acids long. CDR1 and CDR2 (germline): MNHNY, SVGAGI (reference sequence). The CDR3 bases are TGTGCCAGCAGTCCGAAAGCGGGAACGAACACCGGGGAGCTGTTTTTT. This encodes CASSPKAGTNTGELFF.

The chain carries TRBV7-2 and TRBJ2-2, with 7 bases identical to TRBD1. The CDR3 loop spans 15 amino acids. V lost 4 bases and J lost 4; bases outside the gene matches: 6. CDR1 and CDR2 (germline): SGHTA, FQGNSA. The CDR3 reads CASSSRRDSTGELFF. The CDR3 DNA reads as TGTGCCAGCAGCTCACGCCGGGACAGCACCGGGGAGCTGTTTTTT.

The rearrangement joins TRBV7-2 to TRBJ2-7; D is uncertain. The V and J ends lost 5 bases and 3 bases respectively, with 11 bases between them. Germline V gene data show CDR1 as SGHTA and CDR2 as FQGNSA. The CDR3 is made up of 13 amino acids. CDR3 protein: CASSRSLGYEQYF. In DNA form, the CDR3 reads TGTGCCAGCAGCCGGAGTTTAGGCTACGAGCAGTACTTC.

The chain links TRBV19 to TRBJ1-1; D not resolved. CDR3 size: 13 residues. V was shortened by 2 bases and J by 5 bases, with 9 bases between the two germline ends. The germline V gene encodes CDR1 LNHDA and CDR2 SQIVND (reference sequence). The CDR3 is CASSIWMETEAFF. In DNA form, the CDR3 reads TGTGCCAGTAGTATATGGATGGAGACTGAAGCTTTCTTT.

V usage is TRBV10-2 and J usage is TRBJ1-1, with D uncertain. V was cut by 6 bases and J by 3 bases, with 8 bases left in between. The CDR3 totals 12 residues. Germline CDR1 is WSHSY and CDR2 is SAAADI. The CDR3 DNA is TGCGCCAGCAGGATCGGTGACACTGAAGCTTTCTTT. As protein: CASRIGDTEAFF.

This chain connects TRBV5-8 to TRBJ2-1; TRBD2 is a possible D gene (5 bases). The CDR3 consists of 15 residues. Trimming pared 5 bases from V and 6 bases from J, leaving 18 bases between. Per the germline V gene, CDR1 is SGHTS and CDR2 is YDEGEE. CDR3 nucleotide sequence: TGTGCCAGCAGTTCCTTCGGCCCACGGGGCAATGAGCAGTTCTTC. It is translated as CASSSFGPRGNEQFF.

The chain has TRBV2 and TRBJ1-1; D is uncertain. CDR3 length equals 12 residues. V lost 8 bases, J lost 3 bases, and 10 bases lay in between. Germline V gene lookup returns CDR1 SNHLY and CDR2 FYNNEI. CDR3 region: CASLFVHTEAFF. The CDR3 coding sequence is TGTGCCAGCCTTTTTGTCCACACTGAAGCTTTCTTT.

V gene TRBV11-2 combines with J gene TRBJ1-5; 9 nucleotides line up with TRBD1. Germline values: CDR1 SGHAT, CDR2 FQNNGV. Germline trimming cut 1 base from V and 2 bases from J; bases unmatched to any gene: 0. This CDR3 contains 15 residues. CDR3 DNA: TGTGCCAGCAGCTTAGGACAGGGGGGCAATCAGCCCCAGCATTTT. The encoded protein is CASSLGQGGNQPQHF.

This clone was counted once. V and J are TRBV9 and TRBJ2-1; D may be TRBD1 (6 bases). The CDR3 runs to 18 residues. Germline CDR1 is SGDLS and CDR2 is YYNGEE. V was shortened by 0 bases and J by 6 bases, with 22 bases between the two germline ends. CDR3 bases: TGTGCCAGCAGCGTAGCCGATCCGGGGTCACAGGGCGCCAATGAGCAGTTCTTC. As protein: CASSVADPGSQGANEQFF. The entire variable domain, with the rest obtained from reference TRBV9 and TRBJ2-1, is as follows: DSGVTQTPKHLITATGQRVTLRCSPRSGDLSVYWYQQSLDQGLQFLIQYYNGEERAKGNILERFSAQQFPDLHSELNLSSLELGDSALYFCASSVADPGSQGANEQFFGPGTRLTVL.

The chain combines TRBV6-2 or TRBV6-3 with TRBJ2-7; D is perhaps TRBD1 (5 bases). CDR1 is MNHEY and CDR2 is SVGEGT in the germline V gene. Trimming shortened V by 2 bases and J by 1 base, and 9 bases separated the two germline ends. The CDR3 is made up of 14 amino acids. The CDR3 DNA reads as TGTGCCAGCAGTTACGCAGGGAAATCCTACGAGCAGTACTTC. Residues: CASSYAGKSYEQYF.

This chain joins TRBV5-1 and TRBJ2-2, with 9 bases aligning to TRBD1. CDR3 size: 15 residues. Germline V gene sequence: CDR1 SGHRS, CDR2 YFSETQ. The V gene end was trimmed by 4 bases and the J gene end by 8 bases; junction bases not matched to a gene: 9. In nucleotides, the CDR3 is TGCGCCAGCAGCCCTGGGACAGGGAGTGCAGGGGAGCTGTTTTTT. Translation: CASSPGTGSAGELFF.

The genes are TRBV2 and TRBJ2-1, with D maybe TRBD2 (6 bases). The CDR3 runs to 18 residues. V lost 8 bases and J lost 0, with 23 bases in between. CDR1 is SNHLY and CDR2 is FYNNEI in the germline V gene. In DNA, the CDR3 is TGTGCCAGCGAGGTCCAGCGGGTAACCATTAGCTCCTACAATGAGCAGTTCTTC. This sequence encodes CASEVQRVTISSYNEQFF.

This clone has just one count. The chain joins TRBV27 to TRBJ2-1, with D uncertain. Trimming removed 6 bases from V and 6 bases from J, with 15 bases in between. The CDR3 extends over 14 amino acids. CDR1 and CDR2 (germline): MNHEY, SMNVEV (reference sequence). DNA of the CDR3: TGTGCCAGCAGCGTCTCTAGGCCCCTCAATGAGCAGTTCTTC. This translates into CASSVSRPLNEQFF.

The J gene is TRBJ1-1, the V gene TRBV7-9, with D possibly TRBD1 on 5 matching bases. This CDR3 spans 14 amino acids. Germline assignment: CDR1 SEHNR and CDR2 FQNEAQ (reference sequence). V was cut by 7 bases and J by 0 bases, with 12 bases left in between. The DNA of the CDR3 is TGTGCCAGCACATTTGACAGCTTGAACACTGAAGCTTTCTTT. Translating gives CASTFDSLNTEAFF.

The V and J genes are TRBV27 and TRBJ1-1; 7 nucleotides match TRBD1. CDR3 length equals 13 residues. Trimming took 2 bases from V and 11 from J; bases not matched to a gene: 8. Germline V gene data show CDR1 as MNHEY and CDR2 as SMNVEV (reference sequence). The CDR3 DNA sequence: TGTGCCAGCAGTTTAACCTTACAGGGGCGTGCTTTCTTT. This gives the protein CASSLTLQGRAFF.

The J gene is TRBJ2-1, the V gene TRBV19; 12 bases are shared with TRBD2. The junction had 10 bases not matched to a gene; V was cut back by 10 bases and J by 6 bases. CDR3 length: 15 amino acids. Germline CDR1 is LNHDA and CDR2 is SQIVND (reference sequence). CDR3 DNA: TGTGCCACTAGACTAGCGGGAGTTGGGGCCAATGAGCAGTTCTTC. Translation gives CATRLAGVGANEQFF.

The rearrangement uses TRBV19 and TRBJ2-2, with 15 bases matching TRBD2. The CDR3 runs 19 residues. V lost 5 bases and J lost 0; bases outside the gene matches: 7. Germline-derived CDR1 and CDR2 are LNHDA and SQIVND (reference sequence). CDR3 coding DNA: TGTGCCAGTAGTTACCCGGGACTAGCGGGAGGACCGAACACCGGGGAGCTGTTTTTT. It translates to CASSYPGLAGGPNTGELFF.

J is TRBJ1-4 and V is TRBV28; TRBD1 matches 8 bases. Germline lookup yields CDR1 MDHEN and CDR2 SYDVKM. The CDR3 has 15 amino acids. V shed 3 bases, J shed 7 bases, and the junction held 7 bases outside the gene matches. CDR3 residues: CASSFPGTGGEKLFF. The CDR3 region has the DNA TGTGCCAGCAGTTTCCCCGGGACAGGTGGTGAAAAACTGTTTTTT.